This TCR beta chain was identified during a study of T cell responses to AZD1222 COVID-19 vaccine. The study, taken as a whole, reports: Reports indicate that nearly half of spike-specific TCRs are directed at unmutated variant regions.

Generated by immunoSEQ multiplex PCR, the TCRdb table keeps only in-frame clones and is missing some. This sample carries tens of thousands of clones, around 89% of them seen once, and the ten largest clones take 20% to 30%. A word on this clone: Its target is unknown.

The CDR3 is made up of 12 amino acids. The ends were cut back, 3 bases at V and 9 bases at J, with 11 bases in the middle. Sequenced here: peripheral blood, sampled 28 days after the second AZD1222 dose. The sequence came from an adult who received the AZD1222 COVID-19 vaccine. This chain connects TRBV12-3 or TRBV12-4 to TRBJ1-2; no clear D gene. CDR3 in DNA: TGTGCCAGCAGTTTGGAAACCTCGCGCTACACCTTC. As protein: CASSLETSRYTF.